In this sample, the clone carrying this TCR beta chain turned up a few times. The antigen remains unidentified. From the RT-PCR reads, TCRdb called clonotypes with MiXCR, one entry per CDR3 protein. This sample has around 750,000 distinct CDR3 sequences, with roughly 20% found just once. Germline lookup yields CDR1 SGHRS and CDR2 YFSETQ. The CDR3 runs 14 residues. Trimming shortened V by 4 bases and J by 9 bases, and 20 bases separated the two germline ends. The record originates from a study of response to subunit inactivated influenza vaccine. Study results and limitations: Each seasonal influenza vaccination recruits few new T cells, the authors suggested.

The sample here was PBMCs from blood, taken roughly 5 days after vaccination. The chain combines TRBV5-1 with TRBJ2-7, with D possibly matching TRBD1 (5 bases). The clonotype was recovered from a man aged 45-60 years who received an inactivated influenza vaccine. DNA of the CDR3: TGCGCCAGCAGCACGAAAGGGGCTCAGGAACGGCAGTACTTC. Translation: CASSTKGAQERQYF.